One sample yielded the 7 T cell receptor beta chains listed below, sequenced in a study of T-cell reconstitution after alpha-beta-depleted transplantation in children. Preparing the TCRbeta library involved the use of unique molecular identifiers. TCRdb recomputed calls from the PCR reads with MiXCR, one row per CDR3 protein. The repertoire holds some 500,000 distinct CDR3 sequences, with 15% to 20% as singletons. This specimen was PBMCs from the stem cell graft donor, taken from the stem cell graft. These receptors originate from a human donor who donated a stem cell graft to a child with acute lymphoblastic leukemia.

This clonotype was detected ten times or more. The CDR3 loop is CASTLRGLAGGECEQYF. The CDR3 DNA reads as TGTGCCAGCACCTTACGGGGACTAGCGGGAGGTGAATGCGAGCAGTACTTC. The chain carries TRBV21-1 and TRBJ2-7; the table's TRBD2 call for D was not verified on the DNA. TRBV21-1 is a documented pseudogene. This CDR3 contains 17 residues.

This clonotype was picked up a small number of times. The chain is built from TRBV18 and TRBJ2-7; 8 nucleotides match TRBD1. CDR3 length equals 15 residues. The ends lost 3 bases at V and 4 bases at J; junction bases unmatched: 8. In germline, CDR1 is KGHSH, CDR2 LQKENI. CDR3 sequence (DNA): TGTGCCAGCTCACCGTACAGGGGGGATTTATACGAGCAGTACTTC. This codes for CASSPYRGDLYEQYF.

This sequence joins TRBV29-1 and TRBJ1-1, with no clear D. V shed 6 bases and J shed 0 bases, with 17 bases lying between them. The CDR3 is made up of 15 amino acids. Germline V gene sequence: CDR1 SQVTM, CDR2 ANQGSEA. CDR3 region: CSVFGVRRMNTEAFF. In nucleotides, the CDR3 is TGCAGCGTCTTCGGGGTCCGAAGGATGAACACTGAAGCTTTCTTT.

The rearrangement joins TRBV2 to TRBJ2-5; TRBD2 agrees at 8 bases. The junction had 13 bases not matched to a gene; V was cut back by 0 bases and J by 7 bases. Germline lookup yields CDR1 SNHLY and CDR2 FYNNEI. CDR3 length equals 17 residues. The CDR3 DNA is TGTGCCAGCAGTGAAGCGAGGGCGGGGGGCCAAGAGTGGACCCAGTACTTC. The encoded protein is CASSEARAGGQEWTQYF.

This clonotype has a handful of counts. The V call is TRBV7-9, the J call TRBJ1-2; D remains unclear. The V gene's germline CDR1 is SEHNR and CDR2 FQNEAQ (reference sequence). Trimming removed 4 bases at V and 6 bases at J, with 6 bases between. This CDR3 contains 11 residues. Here the CDR3 reads CASSSRDGYTF. DNA for the CDR3: TGTGCCAGCAGCTCTAGGGATGGCTACACCTTC.

The CDR3 sequence is CASSQDRDWGNSGNTIYF. CDR3 nucleotide sequence: TGTGCCAGCAGCCAAGATCGAGATTGGGGGAACTCTGGAAACACCATATATTTT. The gene calls are TRBV3-1 and TRBJ1-3; tentative D call: TRBD1 (5 bases). V was clipped by 0 bases and J by 0 bases, with 15 bases between them. The CDR3 sequence is 18 residues long. Germline CDR1 reads LGHDT; CDR2 reads YNNKEL (reference sequence).

This clonotype showed up just a few times. The genes are TRBV7-8 and TRBJ1-1; D is ambiguous. CDR1 and CDR2 (germline): SGHVS, FQNEAQ. Trimming took off 3 bases at V and 1 base at J, with 15 bases between the two ends. This CDR3 comprises 16 residues. CDR3 DNA: TGTGCCAGCAGCTTGACCGGGCCCCCGAAGAACACTGAAGCTTTCTTT. Translation: CASSLTGPPKNTEAFF.